This T cell receptor beta chain was captured in a study of vaccination effects on CD4 cells after COVID-19. Study-level findings and limits: Marked clonal contraction was seen late after vaccination (in both infection- and vaccine-induced clones).

Assay: immunoSEQ multiplex PCR; the TCRdb copy retains only in-frame clones and omits some. This sample has fewer than 40,000 clones, with about two thirds found just once. The ViraFEST assay expanded antigen-specific CD4+ T cells with viral peptide pools before sequencing. After more than 9 days in culture, the CD4+ T cells were isolated. Vaccine recipients, nucleocapsid antibody negative, had no prior SARS-CoV-2 infection. It was with 10 IU/ml IL-2 and around 10 ug/ml peptides that two million PBMC per well were cultured. With respect to this clone: Its antigen is still unknown.

The material sequenced was CD4+ T cells from PBMCs cultured with SARS-CoV-2 spike peptides, taken before COVID-19 vaccination. This TCR was sampled from a human donor who received a COVID-19 vaccine.

Here the CDR3 DNA reads TGTGCCAGCAGTCCAAGACAGGCTGGTGAAGCTTTCTTT. Translation gives CASSPRQAGEAFF. The chain recombines TRBV27 with TRBJ1-1, with D perhaps TRBD1 (6 bases). CDR1 MNHEY and CDR2 SMNVEV come from the germline V gene (reference sequence). This CDR3 is built from 13 residues. V shed 5 bases and J shed 7 bases, with 14 bases lying between them.